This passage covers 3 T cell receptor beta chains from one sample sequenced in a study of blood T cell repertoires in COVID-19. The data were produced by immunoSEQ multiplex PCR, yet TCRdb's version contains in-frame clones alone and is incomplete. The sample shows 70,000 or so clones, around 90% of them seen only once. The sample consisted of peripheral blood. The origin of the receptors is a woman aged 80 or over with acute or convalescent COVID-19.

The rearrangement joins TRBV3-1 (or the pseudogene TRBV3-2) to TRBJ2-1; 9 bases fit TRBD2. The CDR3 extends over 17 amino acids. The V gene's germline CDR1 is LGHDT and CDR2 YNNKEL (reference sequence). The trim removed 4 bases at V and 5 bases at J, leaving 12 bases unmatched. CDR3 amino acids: CASSPQGRGGGNNEQFF. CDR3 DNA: TGTGCCAGCAGCCCTCAAGGGCGGGGGGGCGGTAACAATGAGCAGTTCTTC.

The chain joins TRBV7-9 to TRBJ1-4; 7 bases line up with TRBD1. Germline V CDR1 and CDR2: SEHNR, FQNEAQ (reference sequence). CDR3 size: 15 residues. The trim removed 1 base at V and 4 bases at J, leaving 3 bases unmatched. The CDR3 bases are TGTGCCAGCAGCTTAGGAGGGACAGTTAATGAAAAACTGTTTTTT. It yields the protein CASSLGGTVNEKLFF.

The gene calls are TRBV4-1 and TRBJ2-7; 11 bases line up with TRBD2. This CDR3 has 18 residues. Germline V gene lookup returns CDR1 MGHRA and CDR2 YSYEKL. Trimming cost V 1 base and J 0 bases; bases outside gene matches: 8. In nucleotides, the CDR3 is TGCGCCAGCAGCCAAGCAGCTAGCGGGGGGCTCAACTCCTACGAGCAGTACTTC. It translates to CASSQAASGGLNSYEQYF.